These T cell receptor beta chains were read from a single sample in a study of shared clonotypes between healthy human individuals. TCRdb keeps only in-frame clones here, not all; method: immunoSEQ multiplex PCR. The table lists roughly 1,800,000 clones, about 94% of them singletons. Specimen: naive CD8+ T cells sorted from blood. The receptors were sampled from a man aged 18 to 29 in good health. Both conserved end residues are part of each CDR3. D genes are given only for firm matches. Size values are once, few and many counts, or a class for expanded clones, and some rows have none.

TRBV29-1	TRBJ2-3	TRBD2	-	CSVEDGWETSGSTDTQYF	TGCAGCGTTGAAGACGGGTGGGAGACTAGCGGGAGCACAGATACGCAGTATTTT
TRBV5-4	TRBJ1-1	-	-	CASSIDRIHTEAFF	TGTGCCAGCAGTATTGACAGGATTCACACTGAAGCTTTCTTT
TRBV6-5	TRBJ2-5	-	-	CASSYSGALQETQYF	TGTGCCAGCAGTTACTCGGGGGCTCTCCAAGAGACCCAGTACTTC
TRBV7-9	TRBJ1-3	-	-	CASSLPETGNTIYF	TGTGCCAGCAGCTTACCGGAAACTGGAAACACCATATATTTT
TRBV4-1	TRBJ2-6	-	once	CASSNRGGGANVLTF	TGCGCCAGCAGCAACAGGGGAGGTGGGGCCAACGTCCTGACTTTC
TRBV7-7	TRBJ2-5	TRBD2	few	CASSLGVLSGVEETQYF	TGTGCTAGCAGCCTAGGAGTCTTAAGCGGGGTTGAAGAGACCCAGTACTTC
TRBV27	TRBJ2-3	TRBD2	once	CASSQLAGEVADTQYF	TGTGCCAGCAGTCAACTAGCGGGGGAGGTGGCAGATACGCAGTATTTT
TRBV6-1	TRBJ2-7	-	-	CASSESSYEQYF	TGTGCCAGCAGTGAAAGTTCTTACGAGCAGTACTTC
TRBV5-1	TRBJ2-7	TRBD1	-	CASSLGQGAKSEQYF	TGCGCCAGCAGCTTGGGGCAGGGGGCGAAATCCGAGCAGTACTTC
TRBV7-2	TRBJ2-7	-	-	CASSFEATYEQYF	TGTGCCAGCAGCTTCGAGGCAACCTACGAGCAGTACTTC
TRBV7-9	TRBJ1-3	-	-	CASSLMAGNTIYF	TGTGCCAGCAGCTTAATGGCTGGAAACACCATATATTTT
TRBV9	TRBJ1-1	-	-	CASSPPNRALEAFF	TGTGCCAGCAGCCCCCCCAACAGGGCCCTAGAAGCTTTCTTT
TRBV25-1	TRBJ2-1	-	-	CASSEYLTGSYNEQFF	TGTGCCAGCAGTGAATATCTAACGGGATCATACAATGAGCAGTTCTTC
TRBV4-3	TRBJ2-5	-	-	CASSQERWETQYF	TGCGCCAGCAGCCAAGAGAGGTGGGAGACCCAGTACTTC
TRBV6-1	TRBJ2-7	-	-	CASSEYRGGYEQYF	TGTGCCAGCAGTGAGTACAGGGGAGGATACGAGCAGTACTTC
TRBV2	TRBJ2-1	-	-	CASSERDASYNEQFF	TGTGCCAGCAGTGAACGGGACGCCTCCTACAATGAGCAGTTCTTC
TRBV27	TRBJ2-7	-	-	CASSFSDTLTYEQYF	TGTGCCAGCAGTTTTTCGGATACCCTGACCTACGAGCAGTACTTC
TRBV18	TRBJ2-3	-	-	CASSPLKADTQYF	TGTGCCAGCTCACCCCTAAAAGCAGATACGCAGTATTTT
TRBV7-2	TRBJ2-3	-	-	CASSFLGENTQYF	TGTGCCAGCAGCTTCCTCGGGGAGAATACGCAGTATTTT
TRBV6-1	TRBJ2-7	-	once	CASSEWTDTYEQYF	TGTGCCAGCAGTGAATGGACAGATACCTACGAGCAGTACTTC
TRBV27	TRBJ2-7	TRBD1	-	CASTGTGTPYEQYF	TGTGCCAGCACCGGGACAGGGACCCCCTACGAGCAGTACTTC
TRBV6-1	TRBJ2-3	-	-	CASSVPVGPAGTQYF	TGTGCCAGCAGTGTACCGGTTGGGCCTGCGGGTACGCAGTATTTT
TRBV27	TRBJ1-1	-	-	CASSLSDKNTEAFF	TGTGCCAGCAGTTTATCGGATAAGAACACTGAAGCTTTCTTT
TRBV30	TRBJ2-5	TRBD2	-	CAWSVLGGETQYF	TGTGCCTGGAGTGTACTGGGAGGGGAGACCCAGTACTTC
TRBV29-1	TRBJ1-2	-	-	CSVVNPGALDGYTF	TGCAGCGTTGTAAATCCGGGGGCTCTCGATGGCTACACCTTC
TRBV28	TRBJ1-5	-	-	CASSPLSSNQPQHF	TGTGCCAGCAGCCCCCTCAGCAGCAATCAGCCCCAGCATTTT
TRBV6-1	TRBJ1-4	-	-	CASNTGYVGEKLFF	TGTGCCAGCAACACAGGGTATGTGGGTGAAAAACTGTTTTTT
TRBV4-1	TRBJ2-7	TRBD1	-	CASSARQGTYEQYF	TGCGCCAGCAGCGCCCGACAGGGAACATACGAGCAGTACTTC